This TCR beta chain was retrieved from a study of human T cells and chemical hapten exposure. The study, taken as a whole, reports: PT1 expanded TCR counts correlated positively with patch test score. There were significantly more large CDR3 similarity clusters among expanded TCRs than among controls. Healthy individuals' immune responses may differ from those of donors, who had alopecia.

In its sample, this clonotype was seen many times. Its target is unknown. TCRdb called the RACE reads again in MiXCR, with one record for every CDR3 protein. The sample includes roughly 120,000 distinct CDR3 sequences, 9.2% seen only once; the top ten take approximately 2.8%. Time point given: patch test 2, 6 weeks after DPC sensitization. Treatment meaning: therapeutic diphenylcyclopropenone sensitization with weekly scalp DPC. The authors' total RNA extraction used unfractionated whole blood. Trimming stripped 7 bases from V and 4 bases from J, with 16 bases between. CDR1 is MGHDK and CDR2 is SYGVNS in the germline V gene. The CDR3 is made up of 14 amino acids.

This chain links TRBV25-1 with TRBJ1-1, with D possibly matching TRBD1 (5 bases). The sequence was obtained from a middle-aged woman with alopecia areata. Some clones in this sample may be carry-over from other donors' samples. Specimen: whole blood, collected in connection with sensitization to the hapten diphenylcyclopropenone (DPC). CDR3 in DNA: TGTGCCAGCACCCCCTGGGCGGGGGGCACTGAAGCTTTCTTT. As protein: CASTPWAGGTEAFF.